A single sample is the source of the 27 T cell receptor beta chains below, sequenced in a study of blood T cell repertoires in COVID-19. The data were produced by immunoSEQ multiplex PCR, yet TCRdb's version contains in-frame clones alone and is incomplete. The table lists about 100,000 clones, 88% of them singletons, with roughly 5% in the top ten. Sequenced sample: peripheral blood. All receptors derive from a human donor in a cohort sampled during active COVID-19.

This chain connects TRBV3-1 (or the pseudogene TRBV3-2) to TRBJ2-3; TRBD2 aligns across 7 bases. The V gene's germline CDR1 is LGHDT and CDR2 YNNKEL (reference sequence). The CDR3 is 15 residues long. V was clipped by 4 bases and J by 2 bases; unmatched bases: 6. Written as DNA, the CDR3 is TGTGCCAGCAGCCGGGGGGGTAGCTCCACAGATACGCAGTATTTT. Residues: CASSRGGSSTDTQYF.

This chain joins TRBV27 and TRBJ2-1; 12 bases map to TRBD2. CDR1 and CDR2 (germline): MNHEY, SMNVEV (reference sequence). This CDR3 region has 15 residues. V was clipped by 5 bases and J by 6 bases; unmatched bases: 5. The CDR3 here is CASSLRTSGANEQFF. The CDR3 nucleotides read TGTGCCAGCAGTCTCAGGACTAGCGGGGCCAATGAGCAGTTCTTC.

The genes are TRBV30 and TRBJ2-7; D not resolved. CDR3 length: 17 residues. Germline CDR1 and CDR2: GTSNPN and SVGIG (reference sequence). The V gene lost 0 bases and the J gene lost 0 bases, with 18 bases spanning the gap. The CDR3 nucleotides are TGTGCCTGGAGTGTTAACCCAGGCAGACACAGCTCCTACGAGCAGTACTTC. It is translated as CAWSVNPGRHSSYEQYF.

The chain carries TRBV29-1 and TRBJ2-3, with a weak D call TRBD2 (6 bases). The V end lost 3 bases, the J end lost 4 bases, and 8 bases lay between the germline ends. The CDR3 is made up of 12 amino acids. Germline V lookup: CDR1 SQVTM, CDR2 ANQGSEA. The CDR3 region is CSVDGGSDTQYF. In DNA, the CDR3 is TGCAGCGTTGACGGAGGGTCAGATACGCAGTATTTT.

The chain has TRBV24-1 and TRBJ1-5; TRBD1 might be the D (6 bases). The length of the CDR3 is 14 residues. The germline V and J ends were trimmed by 5 bases and 1 base, with 8 bases remaining between them. Germline-derived CDR1 and CDR2 are KGHDR and SFDVKD. The CDR3 DNA follows: TGTGCCACCAGTGGGGGGCACAGCAATCAGCCCCAGCATTTT. It is translated as CATSGGHSNQPQHF.

The chain has TRBV3-1 (or the pseudogene TRBV3-2) and TRBJ2-1; D remains ambiguous. The CDR3 has 11 amino acids. In germline, CDR1 is LGHDT, CDR2 YNNKEL (reference sequence). Trimming took off 5 bases at V and 5 bases at J, with 4 bases between the two ends. The CDR3 sequence: CASSYNNEQFF. The CDR3 nucleotides are TGTGCCAGCAGCTATAACAATGAGCAGTTCTTC.

The rearrangement uses TRBV30 and TRBJ2-3; TRBD1 aligns across 7 bases. CDR1 and CDR2 from the germline V gene are GTSNPN and SVGIG (reference sequence). Unmatched junction bases numbered 12, after V lost 1 base and J lost 2 bases. The CDR3 runs 17 residues. CDR3 DNA sequence: TGTGCCTGGAGTGGCCTTGGACAGGAGGTTTCCACAGATACGCAGTATTTT. Its protein is CAWSGLGQEVSTDTQYF.

This clone has only a few counts. The chain joins TRBV19 to TRBJ1-5; TRBD1 agrees at 9 bases. There are 15 residues in the CDR3. CDR1 is LNHDA, CDR2 SQIVND, per germline (reference sequence). J gave up 7 bases and V 1 base, and 5 bases lay outside the gene matches. Here the CDR3 DNA reads TGTGCCAGTAGTATAGTGACAGGGGGAAGGCAGCCCCAGCATTTT. It specifies CASSIVTGGRQPQHF.

This chain links TRBV7-9 with TRBJ2-3; TRBD2 might be the D (6 bases). Germline assignment: CDR1 SEHNR and CDR2 FQNEAQ (reference sequence). The CDR3 runs to 18 residues. The V gene lost 1 base and the J gene lost 0 bases, with 17 bases spanning the gap. CDR3 sequence reads: CASSLVSRGITSTDTQYF. The CDR3 DNA is TGTGCCAGCAGCTTAGTCTCGCGGGGCATAACTAGCACAGATACGCAGTATTTT.

This chain links TRBV6-5 with TRBJ1-1; 11 bases agree with TRBD1. CDR3 length: 13 amino acids. J was trimmed by 8 bases and V by 10 bases; bases with no gene match: 9. CDR1 and CDR2 from the germline V gene are MNHEY and SVGAGI. The CDR3 coding sequence is TGTGCCACCTCCGGGACAGGGGGGTCGGAAGCTTTCTTT. Protein: CATSGTGGSEAFF.

V usage is TRBV10-3 and J usage is TRBJ1-4, with D hard to call. The V gene's germline CDR1 is ENHRY and CDR2 SYGVKD. The CDR3 consists of 15 residues. Trimming stripped 3 bases from V and 6 bases from J, with 14 bases between. This CDR3 is CAISDPPGGDEKLFF. The CDR3 DNA sequence: TGTGCCATCAGTGACCCTCCTGGAGGTGATGAAAAACTGTTTTTT.

The chain carries TRBV2 and TRBJ1-5; D ambiguous. The CDR3 loop spans 15 amino acids. Germline V CDR1 and CDR2: SNHLY, FYNNEI. Trimming removed 4 bases at V and 0 bases at J, with 10 bases between. The CDR3 loop reads CASSGPGTSNQPQHF. The CDR3 nucleotides read TGTGCCAGCAGTGGACCGGGAACTAGCAATCAGCCCCAGCATTTT.

This clone was seen a handful of times. V usage is TRBV19 and J usage is TRBJ1-1, with 7 positions matching TRBD1. Per the germline V gene, CDR1 is LNHDA and CDR2 is SQIVND (reference sequence). With 1 base clipped from V and 0 bases from J, the junction kept 2 bases outside the gene matches. The CDR3 loop spans 15 amino acids. The CDR3 bases are TGTGCCAGTAGTATAGGCGGGACAGTGAACACTGAAGCTTTCTTT. The encoded protein is CASSIGGTVNTEAFF. The full variable domain, rest sourced from reference TRBV19 and TRBJ1-1, is DGGITQSPKYLFRKEGQNVTLSCEQNLNHDAMYWYRQDPGQGLRLIYYSQIVNDFQKGDIAEGYSVSREKKESFPLTVTSAQKNPTAFYLCASSIGGTVNTEAFFGQGTRLTVV.

The chain recombines TRBV7-2 with TRBJ2-1, with 11 bases aligning to TRBD1. The CDR3 loop spans 15 amino acids. Per germline, CDR1 SGHTA and CDR2 FQGNSA. With V trimmed by 5 bases and J by 8 bases, 8 bases remained unmatched. CDR3 amino acids: CASSGGGQGEYEQFF. CDR3 bases: TGTGCCAGCAGCGGAGGGGGACAGGGGGAATATGAGCAGTTCTTC.

The gene calls are TRBV27 and TRBJ2-7, with 12 bases identical to TRBD2. The CDR3 has 16 amino acids. Germline V gives CDR1 MNHEY, CDR2 SMNVEV (reference sequence). V shed 3 bases, J shed 6 bases, and the junction held 9 bases outside the gene matches. Here the CDR3 DNA reads TGTGCCAGCAGTTTTCCCGGACTAGCGGGAAGGGTCGAGCAGTACTTC. Translation gives CASSFPGLAGRVEQYF.

The rearrangement links TRBV6-5 to TRBJ2-2, with D possibly TRBD1 on 5 matching bases. Germline V gene data show CDR1 as MNHEY and CDR2 as SVGAGI. CDR3 length: 12 amino acids. Trimming removed 11 bases from V and 4 bases from J, with 11 bases in between. CDR3 sequence (DNA): TGTGCCGCAGGAAGGGGCACCGGGGAGCTGTTTTTT. Translation: CAAGRGTGELFF.

The rearrangement uses TRBV2 and TRBJ2-5, with a possible D match to TRBD2 (5 bases). The CDR3 runs to 14 residues. Trimming pared 6 bases from V and 2 bases from J, leaving 13 bases between. Germline assignment: CDR1 SNHLY and CDR2 FYNNEI. CDR3 sequence reads: CASRRETPQETQYF. As DNA, the CDR3 is TGTGCCAGCAGGAGGGAGACACCTCAAGAGACCCAGTACTTC.

The chain combines TRBV12-1 with TRBJ2-3; the D call in the table, TRBD2, was not verified against the DNA. TRBV12-1 is reported as a pseudogene. The length of the CDR3 is 17 residues. CDR3 DNA sequence: TGTGCCAGCAGCTCCGGACTAGCGGGAGGCGGCACAGATACGCAGTATTTT. Residues: CASSSGLAGGGTDTQYF.

The CDR3 protein is CASSPLGTGHNEQFF. The CDR3, as DNA: TGTGCCAGCTCACCTCTCGGGACAGGACACAATGAGCAGTTCTTC. V and J are TRBV18 and TRBJ2-1, with 8 bases lining up with TRBD1. V dropped 3 bases and J dropped 5; count of bases not matched to a gene: 6. The CDR3 runs 15 residues. CDR1 and CDR2 (germline): KGHSH, LQKENI.

J is TRBJ1-1 and V is TRBV12-3 or TRBV12-4, with a possible D match to TRBD1 (5 bases). This CDR3 contains 13 residues. Between the trimmed V and J ends, which lost 7 bases and 7 bases, there was a span of 16 bases. The CDR3 DNA follows: TGTGCCAGCAATTCAGCCGGACACCTTGAAGCTTTCTTT. Its translation is CASNSAGHLEAFF.

The J gene is TRBJ2-7, the V gene TRBV2, with TRBD1 as a possible D gene (7 bases). CDR1 is SNHLY, CDR2 FYNNEI, per germline. The V end was cut by 2 bases, the J end by 1 base, with 9 bases between. CDR3 size: 14 residues. The CDR3 protein is CASSEQGGSYEQYF. CDR3 bases: TGTGCCAGCAGTGAACAGGGGGGATCCTACGAGCAGTACTTC.

V and J are TRBV5-3 and TRBJ2-7; TRBD2 matches at 7 bases. TRBV5-3 is identified as an open reading frame with a role that is uncertain. The CDR3 spans 14 residues. The V gene end was trimmed by 4 bases and the J gene end by 2 bases; junction bases not matched to a gene: 6. The CDR3: CARSRCGRAYEQYF. CDR3 bases: TGTGCCAGAAGCCGTTGTGGGAGGGCCTACGAGCAGTACTTC.

The rearrangement joins TRBV4-2 to TRBJ2-1; 12 bases fit TRBD2. Germline values: CDR1 LGHNA, CDR2 YNFKEQ. The CDR3 has 16 amino acids. The ends lost 1 base at V and 7 bases at J; junction bases unmatched: 5. The CDR3 loop is CASSQALTSGRNEQFF. As DNA, the CDR3 is TGTGCCAGCAGCCAAGCTCTGACTAGCGGGAGAAATGAGCAGTTCTTC.

This chain connects TRBV6-1 to TRBJ1-3; possibly TRBD1 for D (6 bases). Germline lookup yields CDR1 MNHNS and CDR2 SASEGT. Trimming took 3 bases from V and 4 from J, leaving 13 bases between them. The CDR3 extends over 15 amino acids. CDR3 sequence reads: CASSEQGSGGNTIYF. The CDR3 nucleotides are TGTGCCAGCAGTGAGCAGGGGTCAGGGGGAAACACCATATATTTT.

The chain joins TRBV4-3 to TRBJ2-3, with 14 bases identical to TRBD2. The CDR3 extends over 18 amino acids. The germline gives CDR1 LGHNA, CDR2 YSLEER. The V and J ends lost 1 base and 3 bases, in that order; junction bases with no gene match: 6. DNA of the CDR3: TGCGCCAGCAGCCAAGTCGGGACTAGCGGGAGTCGGACAGATACGCAGTATTTT. The encoded protein is CASSQVGTSGSRTDTQYF.

Here the CDR3 reads CASSLNERSYEQYF. The CDR3 coding sequence is TGTGCCAGCAGCTTAAATGAGCGAAGCTACGAGCAGTACTTC. This chain joins TRBV7-9 and TRBJ2-7; D is unclear. The germline V gene encodes CDR1 SEHNR and CDR2 FQNEAQ (reference sequence). Trimming shortened V by 2 bases and J by 3 bases, and 11 bases separated the two germline ends. This CDR3 region has 14 residues.

The rearrangement joins TRBV19 to TRBJ2-6; D may be TRBD2 (6 bases). The CDR3 is made up of 18 amino acids. Between the trimmed V and J ends, which lost 3 bases and 4 bases, there was a span of 19 bases. Germline CDR1 reads LNHDA; CDR2 reads SQIVND (reference sequence). The DNA of the CDR3 is TGTGCCAGTAGTATCGGCGGGACGGCTCGACCCGGGGCCAACGTCCTGACTTTC. This gives the protein CASSIGGTARPGANVLTF.